The entry below gives a single T cell receptor (beta chain) sequence along with its context. Looked up from germline, CDR1 is SGHRS and CDR2 is YFSETQ. The trim removed 2 bases at V and 1 base at J, leaving 8 bases unmatched. The CDR3 spans 17 residues. Profiled with immunoSEQ multiplex PCR; TCRdb holds only in-frame clones, not every one. Found here are around 180,000 clones, 88% of them singletons; the top ten hold approximately 4.5%. The data derive from a study of blood T cell repertoires in COVID-19. The rearrangement links TRBV5-1 to TRBJ2-1, with 8 bases matching TRBD2. Sequences were obtained from peripheral blood. This TCR was recovered from a human donor in a cohort sampled during active COVID-19. In nucleotides, the CDR3 is TGCGCCAGCAGCTTCGTAGCGGGATCAGGATCCTACAATGAGCAGTTCTTC. Encoded protein: CASSFVAGSGSYNEQFF.